The 15 T cell receptor beta chains listed next were all sequenced from one sample in a study of radiotherapy plus CTLA-4 blockade in lung cancer. Libraries were prepared by immunoSEQ multiplex PCR; TCRdb keeps only in-frame clonotypes and omits some of them. The sample consists of 60,000 to 70,000 clones, approximately 83% of them appearing once. Sequenced material: peripheral blood, taken from a patient treated with radiotherapy plus ipilimumab. These receptor sequences come from a human donor with non-small cell lung cancer who had a partial response to radiotherapy plus ipilimumab.

This chain uses TRBV10-3 with TRBJ1-5, with 10 bases aligning to TRBD1. From germline, CDR1 is ENHRY and CDR2 SYGVKD. The J segment lost 2 bases and the V segment lost 6 bases, leaving 7 bases of the junction unmatched. This CDR3 region has 16 residues. The CDR3 region has the DNA TGTGCCATCAGCCTAGCCGGGACAGGGGGCAATCAGCCCCAGCATTTT. This translates into CAISLAGTGGNQPQHF.

The chain joins TRBV5-1 to TRBJ2-5, with TRBD2 matching over 7 bases. The CDR3 has 15 residues. The V and J ends lost 4 bases and 3 bases, in that order; junction bases with no gene match: 9. Germline V CDR1 and CDR2: SGHRS, YFSETQ. CDR3 in DNA: TGCGCCAGCAGCCAATCCACCGCGGGAGAAGAGACCCAGTACTTC. Amino acids: CASSQSTAGEETQYF.

This clone was seen only a few times. This chain connects TRBV13 to TRBJ2-7; D may be TRBD2 (7 bases). The germline gives CDR1 PRHDT, CDR2 FYEKMQ (reference sequence). The CDR3 extends over 14 amino acids. Deletions cut 5 bases from V and 4 bases from J, with 15 bases between. DNA of the CDR3: TGTGCCAGCAGCCCTCGGAGGGGGGGGTACGAGCAGTACTTC. This encodes CASSPRRGGYEQYF.

This chain joins TRBV7-2 and TRBJ2-1, with 10 bases matching TRBD1. The J segment lost 9 bases and the V segment lost 5 bases, leaving 7 bases of the junction unmatched. This CDR3 is built from 14 residues. CDR1 and CDR2 from the germline V gene are SGHTA and FQGNSA. Here the CDR3 DNA reads TGTGCCAGCAGCCGCGGACAGGGGGGTTCTGAGCAGTTCTTC. Translation gives CASSRGQGGSEQFF.

The V call is TRBV7-3, the J call TRBJ2-3, with 8 bases matching TRBD1. The ends lost 5 bases at V and 4 bases at J; junction bases unmatched: 5. CDR1 is SGHTA and CDR2 is FQGTGA in the germline V gene. The CDR3 extends over 14 amino acids. CDR3 DNA sequence: TGTGCCAGCAGCGCTACAGGGGGAGCAGATACGCAGTATTTT. It translates to CASSATGGADTQYF.

Only one count was recorded for this clone. V usage is TRBV5-4 and J usage is TRBJ2-7, with D possibly TRBD2 on 6 matching bases. The CDR3 consists of 14 residues. V was pared by 5 bases and J by 0 bases, with 12 bases between. Germline lookup yields CDR1 SGHNT and CDR2 YYREEE (reference sequence). The CDR3 sequence: CASRRDGSSYEQYF. For the CDR3, the DNA is TGTGCCAGCAGGCGGGACGGCAGCTCCTACGAGCAGTACTTC.

The table lists this clone with a few counts. V and J are TRBV5-6 and TRBJ2-3; D perhaps matches TRBD2 (6 bases). The CDR3 spans 15 residues. Per the germline V gene, CDR1 is SGHDT and CDR2 is YYEEEE. The V end lost 1 base, the J end lost 2 bases, and 11 bases lay between the germline ends. CDR3 sequence: CASSLTGTLTDTQYF. The CDR3 DNA reads TGTGCCAGCAGCTTGACCGGGACTCTCACAGATACGCAGTATTTT.

This clone was counted once. The gene calls are TRBV18 and TRBJ2-7; 10 bases agree with TRBD1. CDR3 length: 15 amino acids. Germline CDR1 reads KGHSH; CDR2 reads LQKENI. The ends lost 1 base at V and 2 bases at J; junction bases unmatched: 2. The CDR3 DNA follows: TGTGCCAGCTCACCACGGGACAGGGGCACCTACGAGCAGTACTTC. Its protein is CASSPRDRGTYEQYF. Filled out from reference TRBV18 and TRBJ2-7, the complete variable domain reads NAGVMQNPRHLVRRRGQEARLRCSPMKGHSHVYWYRQLPEEGLKFMVYLQKENIIDESGMPKERFSAEFPKEGPSILRIQQVVRGDSAAYFCASSPRDRGTYEQYFGPGTRLTVT.

A few counts support this clone. The genes are TRBV9 and TRBJ2-7; 7 bases fit TRBD1. CDR3 length: 13 residues. Germline CDR1 and CDR2: SGDLS and YYNGEE. The J segment lost 6 bases and the V segment lost 3 bases, leaving 6 bases of the junction unmatched. DNA for the CDR3: TGTGCCAGCAGCGCGACAGGGTTCGGCGAGCAGTACTTC. Its protein is CASSATGFGEQYF.

The rearrangement links TRBV5-1 to TRBJ1-2; TRBD1 might be the D (6 bases). The germline gives CDR1 SGHRS, CDR2 YFSETQ. Deletions cut 3 bases from V and 2 bases from J, with 11 bases between. The length of the CDR3 is 14 residues. In DNA, the CDR3 is TGCGCCAGCAGCTATGGGGGCAGAAACTATGGCTACACCTTC. Encoded protein: CASSYGGRNYGYTF.

The chain links TRBV19 to TRBJ2-5, with 8 positions matching TRBD1. Germline V gene sequence: CDR1 LNHDA, CDR2 SQIVND (reference sequence). The CDR3 consists of 13 residues. Trimming took 5 bases from V and 5 from J; bases not matched to a gene: 4. The CDR3 reads CASSETGVETQYF. The CDR3 DNA follows: TGTGCCAGTAGTGAGACAGGGGTGGAGACCCAGTACTTC. Complete variable domain (other parts from reference TRBV19 and TRBJ2-5): DGGITQSPKYLFRKEGQNVTLSCEQNLNHDAMYWYRQDPGQGLRLIYYSQIVNDFQKGDIAEGYSVSREKKESFPLTVTSAQKNPTAFYLCASSETGVETQYFGPGTRLLVL.

V and J are TRBV4-2 and TRBJ2-6, with TRBD2 as a possible D gene (6 bases). The CDR3 loop spans 20 amino acids. Germline CDR1 is LGHNA and CDR2 is YNFKEQ. V shed 1 base and J shed 0 bases, with 19 bases lying between them. The CDR3 bases are TGTGCCAGCAGCCAAGTCTCCCCGGAGGCGCGGGACTCTGGGGCCAACGTCCTGACTTTC. Amino acids: CASSQVSPEARDSGANVLTF.

The V gene is TRBV27, the J gene TRBJ1-1; D is uncertain. The CDR3 extends over 13 amino acids. V lost 2 bases and J lost 1, with 5 bases in between. Germline values: CDR1 MNHEY, CDR2 SMNVEV (reference sequence). The CDR3 DNA is TGTGCCAGCAGTTTACACTCGAACACTGAAGCTTTCTTT. This gives the protein CASSLHSNTEAFF.

The V gene is TRBV5-1, the J gene TRBJ2-7, with D perhaps matching TRBD1 (7 bases). The CDR3 is made up of 15 amino acids. Trimming pared 7 bases from V and 6 bases from J, leaving 23 bases between. From germline, CDR1 is SGHRS and CDR2 YFSETQ. For the CDR3, the DNA is TGCGCCAGCGGCCCTCGGTCCAGGGGGGAAGGCGAGCAGTACTTC. This translates into CASGPRSRGEGEQYF.

V gene TRBV11-2 combines with J gene TRBJ2-6; D is perhaps TRBD1 (6 bases). The CDR3 has 16 residues. Germline-derived CDR1 and CDR2 are SGHAT and FQNNGV. Trimming removed 6 bases at V and 0 bases at J, with 12 bases between. CDR3 residues: CASRDRSNSGANVLTF. As DNA, the CDR3 is TGTGCCAGCAGGGACAGATCCAACTCTGGGGCCAACGTCCTGACTTTC. Looking up the rest from reference TRBV11-2 and TRBJ2-6 gives the full variable domain: EAGVAQSPRYKIIEKRQSVAFWCNPISGHATLYWYQQILGQGPKLLIQFQNNGVVDDSQLPKDRFSAERLKGVDSTLKIQPAKLEDSAVYLCASRDRSNSGANVLTFGAGSRLTVL.